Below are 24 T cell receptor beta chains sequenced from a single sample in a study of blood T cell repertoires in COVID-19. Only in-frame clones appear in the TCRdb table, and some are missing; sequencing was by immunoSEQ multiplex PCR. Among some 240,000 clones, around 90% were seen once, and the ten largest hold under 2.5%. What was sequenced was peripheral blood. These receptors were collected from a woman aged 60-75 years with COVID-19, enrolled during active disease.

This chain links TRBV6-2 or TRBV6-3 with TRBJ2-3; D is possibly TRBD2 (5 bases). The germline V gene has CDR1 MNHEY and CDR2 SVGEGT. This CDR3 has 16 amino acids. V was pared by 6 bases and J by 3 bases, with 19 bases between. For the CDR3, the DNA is TGTGCCAGCAGCAAGGCTCGGGGTGGTTGGACAGATACGCAGTATTTT. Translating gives CASSKARGGWTDTQYF.

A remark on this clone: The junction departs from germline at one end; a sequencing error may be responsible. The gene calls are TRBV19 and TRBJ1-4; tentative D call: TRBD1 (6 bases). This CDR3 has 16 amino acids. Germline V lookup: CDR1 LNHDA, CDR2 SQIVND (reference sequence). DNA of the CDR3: TGTGCCAGTAGTACCCACGCAGGGACAACGAATGAAAAACTGTTTTTT. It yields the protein CASSTHAGTTNEKLFF.

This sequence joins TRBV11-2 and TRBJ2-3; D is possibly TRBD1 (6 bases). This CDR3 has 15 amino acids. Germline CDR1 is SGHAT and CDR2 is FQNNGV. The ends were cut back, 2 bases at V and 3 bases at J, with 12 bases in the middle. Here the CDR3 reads CASSLSGVLTDTQYF. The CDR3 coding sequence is TGTGCCAGCAGCTTATCAGGGGTGTTGACAGATACGCAGTATTTT.

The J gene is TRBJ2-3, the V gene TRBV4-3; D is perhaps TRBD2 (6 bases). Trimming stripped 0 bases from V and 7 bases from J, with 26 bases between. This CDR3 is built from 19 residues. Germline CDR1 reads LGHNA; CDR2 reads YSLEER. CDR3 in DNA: TGCGCCAGCAGCCAAGATCTTCCGGGGGTGTACCAGGCCGTATATACGCAGTATTTT. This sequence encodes CASSQDLPGVYQAVYTQYF.

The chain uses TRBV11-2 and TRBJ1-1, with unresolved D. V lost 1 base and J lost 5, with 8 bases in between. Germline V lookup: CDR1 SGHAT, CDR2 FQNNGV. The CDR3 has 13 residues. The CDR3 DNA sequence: TGTGCCAGCAGCTTAGCAGGTTATACTGAAGCTTTCTTT. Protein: CASSLAGYTEAFF.

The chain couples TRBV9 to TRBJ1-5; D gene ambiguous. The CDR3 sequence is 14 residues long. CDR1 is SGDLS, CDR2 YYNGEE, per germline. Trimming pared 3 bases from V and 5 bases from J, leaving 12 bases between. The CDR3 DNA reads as TGTGCCAGCAGCGCCCACCGAACAGATCAGCCCCAGCATTTT. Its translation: CASSAHRTDQPQHF. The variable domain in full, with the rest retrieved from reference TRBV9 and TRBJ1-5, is DSGVTQTPKHLITATGQRVTLRCSPRSGDLSVYWYQQSLDQGLQFLIQYYNGEERAKGNILERFSAQQFPDLHSELNLSSLELGDSALYFCASSAHRTDQPQHFGDGTRLSIL.

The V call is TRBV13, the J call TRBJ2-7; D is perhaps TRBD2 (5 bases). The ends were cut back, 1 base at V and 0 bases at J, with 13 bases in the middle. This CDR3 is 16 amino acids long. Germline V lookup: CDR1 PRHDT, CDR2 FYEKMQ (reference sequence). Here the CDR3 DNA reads TGTGCCAGCAGCTTAGTTGGTCGGGGAAGCTCCTACGAGCAGTACTTC. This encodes CASSLVGRGSSYEQYF.

The CDR3 here is CASSLGEGYGYTF. CDR3 nucleotide sequence: TGTGCCAGCAGCCTAGGGGAGGGCTATGGCTACACCTTC. The V and J genes are TRBV6-5 and TRBJ1-2; perhaps TRBD1 as D (5 bases). Trimming stripped 6 bases from V and 4 bases from J, with 12 bases between. The CDR3 consists of 13 residues. The germline V gene has CDR1 MNHEY and CDR2 SVGAGI.

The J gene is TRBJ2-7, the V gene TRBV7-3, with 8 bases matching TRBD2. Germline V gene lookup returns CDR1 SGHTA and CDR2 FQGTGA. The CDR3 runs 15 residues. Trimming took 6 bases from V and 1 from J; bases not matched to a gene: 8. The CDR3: CASSYGGGPSYEQYF. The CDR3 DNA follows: TGTGCCAGCAGTTATGGCGGGGGGCCTTCCTACGAGCAGTACTTC.

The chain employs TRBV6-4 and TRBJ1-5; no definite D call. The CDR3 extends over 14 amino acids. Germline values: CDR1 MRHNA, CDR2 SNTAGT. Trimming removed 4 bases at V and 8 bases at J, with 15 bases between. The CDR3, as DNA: TGTGCCAGCAGTGCTAACCCAGGATATAAGCCCCAGCATTTT. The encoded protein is CASSANPGYKPQHF.

The CDR3 sequence is CASSSRQGDEETQYF. The CDR3 DNA reads as TGTGCCAGCAGCTCTAGACAGGGGGACGAAGAGACCCAGTACTTC. The rearrangement joins TRBV11-3 to TRBJ2-5, with 9 bases fitting TRBD1. Germline V CDR1 and CDR2: SGHNT, YENEEA. The V and J ends lost 4 bases and 3 bases, in that order; junction bases with no gene match: 6. CDR3 length equals 15 residues.

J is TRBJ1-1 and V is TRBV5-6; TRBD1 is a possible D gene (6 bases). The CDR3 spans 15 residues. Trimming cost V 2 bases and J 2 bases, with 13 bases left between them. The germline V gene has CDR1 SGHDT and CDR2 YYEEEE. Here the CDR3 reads CASSLFDRTNTEAFF. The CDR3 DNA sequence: TGTGCCAGCAGCTTATTCGACAGGACTAACACTGAAGCTTTCTTT.

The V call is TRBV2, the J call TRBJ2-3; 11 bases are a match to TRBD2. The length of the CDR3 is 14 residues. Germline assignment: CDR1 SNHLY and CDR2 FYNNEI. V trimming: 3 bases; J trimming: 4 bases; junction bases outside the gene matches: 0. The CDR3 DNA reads TGTGCCAGCAGTGAGACTAGCGGGGCAGATACGCAGTATTTT. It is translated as CASSETSGADTQYF.

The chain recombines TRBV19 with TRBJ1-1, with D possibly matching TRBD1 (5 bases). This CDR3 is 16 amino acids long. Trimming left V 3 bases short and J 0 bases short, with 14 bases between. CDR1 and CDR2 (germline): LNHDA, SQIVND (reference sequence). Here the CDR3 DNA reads TGTGCCAGTAGTATCTCAAGACAGAGAGTGAACACTGAAGCTTTCTTT. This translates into CASSISRQRVNTEAFF.

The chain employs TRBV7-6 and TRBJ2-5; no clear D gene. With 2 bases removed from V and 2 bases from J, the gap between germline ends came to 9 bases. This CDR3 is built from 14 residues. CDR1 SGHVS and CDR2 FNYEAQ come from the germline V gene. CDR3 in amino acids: CASSLIRSQETQYF. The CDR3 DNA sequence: TGTGCCAGCAGCTTAATTCGCAGTCAAGAGACCCAGTACTTC.

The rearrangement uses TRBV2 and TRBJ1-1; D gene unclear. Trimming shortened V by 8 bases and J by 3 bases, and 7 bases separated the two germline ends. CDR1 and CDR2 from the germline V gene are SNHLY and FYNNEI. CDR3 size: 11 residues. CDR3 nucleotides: TGTGCCAGCCTCCTAGACACTGAAGCTTTCTTT. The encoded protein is CASLLDTEAFF. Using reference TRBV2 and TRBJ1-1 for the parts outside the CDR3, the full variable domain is EPEVTQTPSHQVTQMGQEVILRCVPISNHLYFYWYRQILGQKVEFLVSFYNNEISEKSEIFDDQFSVERPDGSNFTLKIRSTKLEDSAMYFCASLLDTEAFFGQGTRLTVV.

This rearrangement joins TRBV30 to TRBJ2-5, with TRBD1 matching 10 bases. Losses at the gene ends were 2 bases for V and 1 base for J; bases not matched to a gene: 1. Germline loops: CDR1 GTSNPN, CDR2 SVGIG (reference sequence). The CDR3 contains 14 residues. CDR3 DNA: TGTGCCTGGAGTAGGGACAGGGGCCAAGAGACCCAGTACTTC. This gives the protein CAWSRDRGQETQYF.

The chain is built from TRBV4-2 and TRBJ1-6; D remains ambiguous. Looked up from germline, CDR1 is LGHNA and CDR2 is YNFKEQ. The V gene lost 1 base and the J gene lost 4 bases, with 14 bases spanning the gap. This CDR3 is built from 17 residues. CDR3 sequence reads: CASSQGTSGGYNSPLHF. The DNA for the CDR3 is TGTGCCAGCAGCCAAGGTACGAGCGGCGGTTATAATTCACCCCTCCACTTT.

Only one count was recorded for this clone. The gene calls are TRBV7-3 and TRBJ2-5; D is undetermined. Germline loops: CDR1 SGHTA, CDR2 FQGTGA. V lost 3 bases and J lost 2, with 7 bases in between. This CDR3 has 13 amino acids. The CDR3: CASSLYQQETQYF. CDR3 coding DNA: TGTGCCAGCAGCTTGTACCAGCAAGAGACCCAGTACTTC.

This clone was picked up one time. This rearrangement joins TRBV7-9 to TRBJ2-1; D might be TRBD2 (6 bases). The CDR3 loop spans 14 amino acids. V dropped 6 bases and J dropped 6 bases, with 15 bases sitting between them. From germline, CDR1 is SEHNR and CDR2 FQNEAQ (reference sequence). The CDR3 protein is CASSPSDGGNEQFF. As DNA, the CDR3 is TGTGCCAGCAGTCCGTCGGACGGGGGCAATGAGCAGTTCTTC.

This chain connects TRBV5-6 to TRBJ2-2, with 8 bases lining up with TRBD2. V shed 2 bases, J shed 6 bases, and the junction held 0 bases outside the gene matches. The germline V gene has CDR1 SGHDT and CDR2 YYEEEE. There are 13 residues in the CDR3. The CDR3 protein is CASSFSGAGELFF. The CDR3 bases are TGTGCCAGCAGCTTTAGCGGGGCCGGGGAGCTGTTTTTT.

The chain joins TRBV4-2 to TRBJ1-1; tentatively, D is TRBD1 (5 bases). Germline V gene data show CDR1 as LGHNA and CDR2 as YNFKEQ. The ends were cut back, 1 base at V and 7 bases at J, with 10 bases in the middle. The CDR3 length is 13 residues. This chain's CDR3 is CASSQAQGLEAFF. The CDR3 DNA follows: TGTGCCAGCAGCCAAGCCCAGGGACTTGAAGCTTTCTTT.

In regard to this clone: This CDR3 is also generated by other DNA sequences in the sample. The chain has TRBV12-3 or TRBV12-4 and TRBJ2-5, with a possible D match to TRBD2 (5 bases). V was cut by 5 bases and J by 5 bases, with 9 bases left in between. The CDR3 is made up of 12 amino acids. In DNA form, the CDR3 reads TGTGCCAGCAGTAGGACTTGGGAGACCCAGTACTTC. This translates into CASSRTWETQYF.

CDR3 amino acids: CASSPNGLAKNIQYF. The CDR3 DNA reads TGTGCCAGCAGCCCCAACGGACTAGCCAAAAACATTCAGTACTTC. The chain is built from TRBV3-1 (or the pseudogene TRBV3-2) and TRBJ2-4; TRBD2 might be the D (5 bases). Trimming shortened V by 4 bases and J by 0 bases, and 10 bases separated the two germline ends. This CDR3 spans 15 amino acids. CDR1 LGHDT and CDR2 YNNKEL come from the germline V gene (reference sequence).